This T cell receptor beta chain was recovered during a study of cytomegalovirus exposure and HLA in healthy donors. Study findings and constraints: Judged likely to be a sequencing artifact was a cluster of highly shared sequence variants. Despite most TCR sequences being rare, some public TCRs occurred in many donors. Being indistinguishable, some V segments were excluded, TRBV6-2 and TRBV6-3 among them. In vitro experiments confirmed that a few CMV-associated chains were specific for CMV antigens.

60 Vbeta and 13 Jbeta primers were used in PCR. The method was immunoSEQ multiplex PCR; TCRdb's version includes in-frame clones alone and lacks a portion of them. The repertoire includes under 200,000 clones, roughly 75% of them detected once, and about 8% sits in the top ten. About this clone itself: The antigen is not known.

Germline CDR1 reads SGHNT; CDR2 reads YYREEE (reference sequence). V lost 6 bases and J 4 bases, leaving 16 bases between the germline ends. The CDR3 runs 14 residues. The sample taken for sequencing was PBMCs. The sequence was obtained from a woman aged 40 to 50 in good health and CMV-seropositive. The chain combines TRBV5-4 with TRBJ1-2, with no clear D. The CDR3 nucleotides are TGTGCCAGCATCCCGTCCGGGTCCGGCTATGGCTACACCTTC. Its protein product is CASIPSGSGYGYTF.